Each of the 14 T cell receptor beta chains below was sequenced from the same sample in a study of T-cell memory formation after mild COVID-19 (dated by TCRdb to 2020 to 2023). Library prep was done by 5' RACE. The run used an Illumina NovaSeq 6000. TCRdb cleaned the public reads at Q25 with fastp, built clones with MiXCR and kept in-frame beta chains. Rows are unified per CDR3 protein, each entry keeping the most common DNA and genes. The sample profile shows hundreds of thousands of distinct CDR3 sequences; about 20% of them were found once. The top ten clones comprise around 12% of the sample. The source material was PBMCs or a T cell subset sorted from them (not recorded which). The source of these receptors is an adult woman who had mild COVID-19 (a few samples of this study predate the infection). The sample titles of this study are shuffled in the database, so cell type and time point are left out; the donor was told from shared clones.

This clonotype was seen a few times. This chain uses TRBV7-2 with TRBJ2-7; no firm D call. The CDR3 consists of 15 residues. CDR1 is SGHTA and CDR2 is FQGNSA in the germline V gene. With 5 bases removed from V and 0 bases from J, the gap between germline ends came to 14 bases. The CDR3 sequence is CASSALWPSSYEQYF. CDR3 nucleotide sequence: TGTGCCAGCAGCGCCCTTTGGCCGAGCTCCTACGAGCAGTACTTC.

In this sample, this clonotype turned up a few times. The rearrangement uses TRBV4-1 and TRBJ1-1; no clear D gene. The V end was cut by 1 base, the J end by 6 bases, with 12 bases between. CDR3 length equals 14 residues. Per the germline V gene, CDR1 is MGHRA and CDR2 is YSYEKL. DNA of the CDR3: TGCGCCAGCAGCCAAGGACGGGCGTCGGCTGAAGCTTTCTTT. Protein: CASSQGRASAEAFF.

This clonotype occurred a few times. V is TRBV7-2 and J is TRBJ1-6; D uncertain. Deletions cut 4 bases from V and 8 bases from J, with 15 bases between. Germline CDR1 is SGHTA and CDR2 is FQGNSA. CDR3 length equals 15 residues. CDR3: CASSSPSGGYSPLHF. DNA of the CDR3: TGTGCCAGCAGCTCCCCGTCTGGAGGCTATTCACCCCTCCACTTT.

The chain has TRBV7-2 and TRBJ2-5; a weak D match, TRBD2 (6 bases). The CDR3 extends over 14 amino acids. Trimming took 5 bases from V and 5 from J, leaving 15 bases between them. Germline lookup yields CDR1 SGHTA and CDR2 FQGNSA. The CDR3 spells CASSPVRGAETQYF. The DNA for the CDR3 is TGTGCCAGCAGCCCCGTACGCGGGGCGGAGACCCAGTACTTC.

The chain combines TRBV29-1 with TRBJ1-1; tentatively, D is TRBD1 (5 bases). The CDR3 loop spans 14 amino acids. Trimming stripped 3 bases from V and 5 bases from J, with 16 bases between. CDR1 is SQVTM, CDR2 ANQGSEA, per germline. The DNA of the CDR3 is TGCAGCGTTGACAGGACACGACGGGGGACTGAAGCTTTCTTT. Its protein is CSVDRTRRGTEAFF.

This clonotype has a handful of counts. The gene calls are TRBV11-2 and TRBJ2-2; possibly TRBD2 for D (6 bases). Germline values: CDR1 SGHAT, CDR2 FQNNGV. Trimming left V 1 base short and J 1 base short, with 10 bases between. The CDR3 consists of 16 residues. The CDR3 nucleotides read TGTGCCAGCAGCTTAGCTCGCGGGGAGAACACCGGGGAGCTGTTTTTT. This sequence encodes CASSLARGENTGELFF. Filled out from reference TRBV11-2 and TRBJ2-2, the complete variable domain reads EAGVAQSPRYKIIEKRQSVAFWCNPISGHATLYWYQQILGQGPKLLIQFQNNGVVDDSQLPKDRFSAERLKGVDSTLKIQPAKLEDSAVYLCASSLARGENTGELFFGEGSRLTVL.

V gene TRBV5-5 combines with J gene TRBJ2-1, with 7 bases that match TRBD1. The CDR3 loop spans 15 amino acids. V lost 2 bases to trimming and J lost 1 base; unmatched junction nucleotides: 3. Germline lookup yields CDR1 SGHKS and CDR2 YYEKEE (reference sequence). In DNA, the CDR3 is TGTGCCAGCAGCTTAGGACAGGCTTCCTACAATGAGCAGTTCTTC. Its protein product is CASSLGQASYNEQFF. The full variable domain, rest sourced from reference TRBV5-5 and TRBJ2-1, is DAGVTQSPTHLIKTRGQQVTLRCSPISGHKSVSWYQQVLGQGPQFIFQYYEKEERGRGNFPDRFSARQFPNYSSELNVNALLLGDSALYLCASSLGQASYNEQFFGPGTRLTVL.

This clonotype has just a few counts. V and J are TRBV20-1 and TRBJ2-3; 14 nucleotides agree with TRBD2. This CDR3 is 16 amino acids long. CDR1 and CDR2 from the germline V gene are DFQATT and SNEGSKA (reference sequence). V trimming: 0 bases; J trimming: 3 bases; junction bases outside the gene matches: 2. The CDR3 loop is CSAREWTSGRTDTQYF. The DNA of the CDR3 is TGCAGTGCTAGAGAATGGACTAGCGGGAGGACAGATACGCAGTATTTT.

This clonotype was seen a few times. The rearrangement uses TRBV6-1 and TRBJ2-7, with D perhaps TRBD1 or TRBD2 (7 bases each). The length of the CDR3 is 13 residues. V shed 7 bases and J shed 4 bases, with 14 bases lying between them. Germline V CDR1 and CDR2: MNHNS, SASEGT. Here the CDR3 reads CASNRQGGYEQYF. In DNA, the CDR3 is TGTGCCAGCAACAGACAGGGAGGGTACGAGCAGTACTTC.

This clonotype has more than one count but fewer than ten. The chain links TRBV29-1 to TRBJ1-2; unclear D gene. CDR1 SQVTM and CDR2 ANQGSEA come from the germline V gene. The CDR3 runs to 17 residues. The V gene lost 6 bases and the J gene lost 0 bases, with 23 bases spanning the gap. This CDR3 reads CSVPVGLTAIANYGYTF. The CDR3 nucleotides read TGCAGCGTCCCTGTGGGTCTTACAGCGATAGCTAACTATGGCTACACCTTC.

The CDR3 region is CASTETSGRSDTQYF. As DNA, the CDR3 is TGTGCCAGCACCGAGACTAGCGGGAGATCGGATACGCAGTATTTT. This chain links TRBV12-3 or TRBV12-4 with TRBJ2-3; TRBD2 aligns across 12 bases. The CDR3 is 15 amino acids. After removal of 7 bases from V and 6 bases from J, the junction contained 8 bases not matched to a gene.

This clonotype was picked up a small number of times. The chain joins TRBV7-9 to TRBJ1-2; no clear D gene. Germline V lookup: CDR1 SEHNR, CDR2 FQNEAQ (reference sequence). The CDR3 contains 13 residues. V shed 5 bases and J shed 7 bases, with 14 bases lying between them. For the CDR3, the DNA is TGTGCCAGCAGCCTACCAGCAGTCGGTGGCTACACCTTC. It specifies CASSLPAVGGYTF. Together with reference TRBV7-9 and TRBJ1-2, the CDR3 gives the full variable domain: DTGVSQNPRHKITKRGQNVTFRCDPISEHNRLYWYRQTLGQGPEFLTYFQNEAQLEKSRLLSDRFSAERPKGSFSTLEIQRTEQGDSAMYLCASSLPAVGGYTFGSGTRLTVV.

The sample holds a few counts of this clonotype. V and J are TRBV20-1 and TRBJ2-7; 11 nucleotides align to TRBD2. CDR3 length: 15 amino acids. The V gene's germline CDR1 is DFQATT and CDR2 SNEGSKA (reference sequence). J was trimmed by 0 bases and V by 5 bases; bases with no gene match: 6. DNA for the CDR3: TGCAGTGCTGATGTAGCGGGAGGGAGCTCCTACGAGCAGTACTTC. Translated: CSADVAGGSSYEQYF.

The chain links TRBV6-6 to TRBJ1-4; D unresolved. CDR1 and CDR2 (germline): MNHNY, SVGAGI (reference sequence). This CDR3 has 13 residues. Trimming took 2 bases from V and 4 from J, leaving 5 bases between them. The CDR3 is CASSYGYNEKLFF. Written as DNA, the CDR3 is TGTGCCAGCAGTTACGGGTATAATGAAAAACTGTTTTTT.